The rows below give T cell receptor beta chains drawn from one sample of a study of control samples from healthy donors and cancer patients. TCRdb's copy holds only in-frame clones and misses some; the assay was immunoSEQ multiplex PCR. There are 35,000 to 55,000 clones in the sample; 65% to 80% occur only once, and under 20% lies in the top ten. Sequenced material: formalin-fixed, paraffin-embedded tissue. Receptor source: a male donor with melanoma. CDR3s include the opening cysteine and the closing phenylalanine or tryptophan. The D gene is left open where the match is weak. Clone size is not always given. Where it is, it says once, few, many or a class for expanded clones.

d_gene | j_gene | v_gene | abundance | CDR3nt | CDR3aa
- | TRBJ1-1 | TRBV6-6 | - | TGTGCGACGTCCGGGGGACAGAACACTGAAGCTTTCTTT | CATSGGQNTEAFF
TRBD1 | TRBJ2-1 | TRBV5-1 | - | TGCGCCAGCAGCCCCCCAGGACAGGGTTTCATCGAGCAGTTCTTC | CASSPPGQGFIEQFF
- | TRBJ2-3 | TRBV7-3 | - | TGTGCCAGCAGTCGCTCCGGGGCCGGAGATACGCAGTATTTT | CASSRSGAGDTQYF
- | TRBJ1-4 | TRBV3-1/TRBV3-2 | - | TGTGCCAGCAGCCAATCCTTTTCGAACTGGGTTAATGAAAAACTGTTTTTT | CASSQSFSNWVNEKLFF
TRBD1 | TRBJ2-5 | TRBV9 | - | TGTGCCAGCAGCCCCAGACAGGGCTACCAAGAGACCCAGTACTTC | CASSPRQGYQETQYF
TRBD1 | TRBJ1-1 | TRBV29-1 | - | TGCAGCGTTGAAGGCGAGCCGGGACAGGTGGACACTGAAGCTTTCTTT | CSVEGEPGQVDTEAFF
TRBD2 | TRBJ2-7 | TRBV28 | - | TGTGCCAGCAGTTTTTTGACTAGCGGGAGTATATACGAGCAGTACTTC | CASSFLTSGSIYEQYF
TRBD1 | TRBJ1-2 | TRBV27 | - | TGTGCCAGCAGTCCCGCAGGGGGTTATGGCTACACCTTC | CASSPAGGYGYTF
- | TRBJ2-1 | TRBV19 | few | TGTGCCAGCCAAGTAGGCGCGGGGGCTCTCTACAATGAGCAGTTCTTC | CASQVGAGALYNEQFF
- | TRBJ2-4 | TRBV28 | many | TGTGCCAGCAGTAGTCGGGACCGACCGACCTTC | CASSSRDRPTF
TRBD1 | TRBJ2-2 | TRBV19 | - | TGTGCCAGTAGTATGGGGGACAGGGTATGGAACACCGGGGAGCTGTTTTTT | CASSMGDRVWNTGELFF
TRBD1 | TRBJ2-2 | TRBV5-1 | - | TGCGCCAGCAGCCCGAGGACAGGGGACACCGGGGAGCTGTTTTTT | CASSPRTGDTGELFF
- | TRBJ2-3 | TRBV7-2 | - | TGTGCCAGCAGCTTAGGGTTGGGAGATACGCAGTATTTT | CASSLGLGDTQYF
- | TRBJ1-2 | TRBV24-1 | - | TGTGCCACCAGTGGTTTGGGGACAAGCTATGGCTACACCTTC | CATSGLGTSYGYTF
TRBD2 | TRBJ2-1 | TRBV24-1 | - | TGTGCCACCAGTAGACCGGCAGGCGGGAGTATCAATGAGCAGTTCTTC | CATSRPAGGSINEQFF
TRBD2 | TRBJ2-1 | TRBV4-2 | large | TGTGCCAGCAGCCATGCGACTAGCGGGAGGAGCGATGAGCAGTTCTTC | CASSHATSGRSDEQFF
- | TRBJ2-4 | TRBV28 | - | TGTGCCAGCAGTTTTTGGGGTGACCAAAACATTCAGTACTTC | CASSFWGDQNIQYF
- | TRBJ2-7 | TRBV7-8 | - | TGTGCCAGCAGCTTGGTGGGAGGCGCCGGCTACGAGCAGTACTTC | CASSLVGGAGYEQYF
TRBD2 | TRBJ2-7 | TRBV2 | - | TGTGCCAGCAGTGTAGCGGGTTTACGGCAGTACTTC | CASSVAGLRQYF
- | TRBJ2-7 | TRBV2 | - | TGTGCCAGCAGTGGTTCGGCTAGCTACAGCGAGCAGTACTTC | CASSGSASYSEQYF
- | TRBJ2-2 | TRBV9 | - | TGTGCCAGCAGCGCCCACCCTGTCACCGGGGAGCTGTTTTTT | CASSAHPVTGELFF
TRBD2 | TRBJ2-5 | TRBV7-3 | - | TGTGCCAGCAGCTTAAATAGCGGGAGGGAGGAAGAGACCCAGTACTTC | CASSLNSGREEETQYF
TRBD1 | TRBJ2-7 | TRBV28 | - | TGTGCCAGCAGTTCCGTCTTGGACAGGGTGGCCTACGAGCAGTACTTC | CASSSVLDRVAYEQYF
- | TRBJ1-1 | TRBV18 | - | TGTGCCAGCTCACCACCGGGGAAGACTGAAGCTTTCTTT | CASSPPGKTEAFF
- | TRBJ1-6 | TRBV28 | - | TGTGCCAGCAGCCCCTCGGGGATTAGCTCCTATAATTCACCCCTCCACTTT | CASSPSGISSYNSPLHF
- | TRBJ2-3 | TRBV3-1/TRBV3-2 | - | TGTGCCAGCAGCCAAATCTTTACAGATACGCAGTATTTT | CASSQIFTDTQYF
- | TRBJ1-5 | TRBV2 | - | TGTGCCAGCAGTTCTCTGGGGTGGGCCTCACACATTCTGTCCAAGGATAGCAATCAGCCCCAGCATTTT | CASSSLGWASHILSKDSNQPQHF
- | TRBJ2-7 | TRBV18 | once | TGTGCCAGCTCACCAGCGGGGCGATCCTACGAGCAGTACTTC | CASSPAGRSYEQYF
TRBD2 | TRBJ2-7 | TRBV28 | - | TGTGCCAGCACACGGGAGGGGCAGTACGAGCAGTACTTC | CASTREGQYEQYF
- | TRBJ1-4 | TRBV2 | few | TGTGCCAGCAGTGACGAGAGCGAAAAACTGTTTTTT | CASSDESEKLFF
- | TRBJ2-5 | TRBV3-1/TRBV3-2 | medium-sized | TGTGCCAGCAGCCAATATAGGGACTCACAAGAGACCCAGTACTTC | CASSQYRDSQETQYF
- | TRBJ2-2 | TRBV25-1 | few | TGCCGGGCCGTATTCTTTTGGACCGGGGAGCTGTTTTTT | CRAVFFWTGELFF
TRBD1 | TRBJ1-6 | TRBV2 | - | TGTGCCAGCAGGCCGGGACAGGGGGGTGAGCCCCTCCACTTT | CASRPGQGGEPLHF
- | TRBJ2-1 | TRBV5-1 | once | TGCGCCAGCAGCTCTGATCCCAATGAGCAGTTCTTC | CASSSDPNEQFF
- | TRBJ2-7 | TRBV6-1 | - | TGTGCCAGCAGTGAACGGGTTGGGGTCTCAGAGGACTTC | CASSERVGVSEDF
- | TRBJ1-5 | TRBV19 | - | TGTGCCAGTAGTATCGGCAATCAGCCCCAGCATTTT | CASSIGNQPQHF
- | TRBJ1-1 | TRBV9 | - | TGTGCCAGCAGCTCCGGGGCCAGTGGTGGCACTGAAGCTTTCTTT | CASSSGASGGTEAFF
TRBD2 | TRBJ2-2 | TRBV4-2 | - | TGTGCCAGCAGCCAAAACGCCGGGACTAGCGCAAACACCGGGGAGCTGTTTTTT | CASSQNAGTSANTGELFF
TRBD2 | TRBJ2-4 | TRBV7-3 | - | TGTGCCAGCAGCTTAATTTTCGGGAGGGCCCTCGGGGCCAAAAACATTCAGTACTTC | CASSLIFGRALGAKNIQYF
- | TRBJ2-3 | TRBV7-2 | few | TGTGCCAGCAGCCAAAACCCCCGGGGTACGCAGTATTTT | CASSQNPRGTQYF